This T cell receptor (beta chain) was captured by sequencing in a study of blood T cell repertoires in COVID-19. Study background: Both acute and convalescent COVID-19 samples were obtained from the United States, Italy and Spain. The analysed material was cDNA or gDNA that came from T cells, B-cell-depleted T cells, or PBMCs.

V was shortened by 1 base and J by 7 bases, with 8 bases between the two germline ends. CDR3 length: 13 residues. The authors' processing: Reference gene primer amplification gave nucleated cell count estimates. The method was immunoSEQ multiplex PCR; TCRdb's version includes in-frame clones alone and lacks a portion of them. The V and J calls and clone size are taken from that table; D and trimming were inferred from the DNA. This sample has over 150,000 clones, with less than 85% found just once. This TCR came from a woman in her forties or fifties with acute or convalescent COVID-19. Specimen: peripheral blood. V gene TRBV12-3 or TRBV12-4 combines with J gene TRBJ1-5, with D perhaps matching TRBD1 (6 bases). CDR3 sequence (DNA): TGTGCCAGCAGTTTAGGCAGGGGCCAGCCCCAGCATTTT. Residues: CASSLGRGQPQHF.